What follows are 22 T cell receptor beta chains derived from one specimen sequenced in a study of cytomegalovirus exposure and HLA in healthy donors. The PCR employed 60 Vbeta primers together with 13 Jbeta primers. The data were produced by immunoSEQ multiplex PCR, yet TCRdb's version contains in-frame clones alone and is incomplete. In the table there are around 110,000 clones, around 82% of which are singletons. The sample comprised PBMCs. The receptor source for this set is a man aged 50-60 years in good health and CMV-seronegative.

CDR3 sequence reads: CASSPTDRENGYTF. CDR3 DNA sequence: TGTGCCAGCAGCCCTACGGACAGGGAAAACGGCTACACCTTC. V is TRBV11-2 and J is TRBJ1-2, with TRBD1 matching over 8 bases. The V gene's germline CDR1 is SGHAT and CDR2 FQNNGV. This CDR3 is built from 14 residues. The V segment lost 5 bases and the J segment 8 bases; nucleotides outside the gene matches: 10.

The CDR3: CASSRGLAGTNTGELFF. The CDR3 bases are TGCGCCAGCAGCCGTGGACTAGCGGGGACTAACACCGGGGAGCTGTTTTTT. This chain joins TRBV4-1 and TRBJ2-2; 12 bases are shared with TRBD2. The CDR3 is 17 amino acids. V shed 4 bases, J shed 2 bases, and the junction held 5 bases outside the gene matches. Germline CDR1 and CDR2: MGHRA and YSYEKL.

V gene TRBV25-1 combines with J gene TRBJ2-1, with 10 bases identical to TRBD1. The CDR3 runs to 14 residues. The V and J ends lost 3 bases and 4 bases, in that order; junction bases with no gene match: 0. Germline V lookup: CDR1 MGHDK, CDR2 SYGVNS. The CDR3 is CASSEGQGYNEQFF. The CDR3 DNA reads TGTGCCAGCAGTGAGGGACAGGGGTACAATGAGCAGTTCTTC.

This clone was observed a handful of times. The V call is TRBV4-2, the J call TRBJ2-1; 8 nucleotides match TRBD2. The germline CDR1 and CDR2 sequences are LGHNA and YNFKEQ. Losses at the gene ends were 1 base for V and 5 bases for J; bases not matched to a gene: 10. CDR3 size: 17 residues. The CDR3 protein is CASSQGPLTSGNNEQFF. The CDR3 DNA reads as TGTGCCAGCAGCCAAGGGCCGCTTACTAGCGGTAACAATGAGCAGTTCTTC.

The V gene is TRBV7-2, the J gene TRBJ2-1; D is possibly TRBD2 (5 bases). V was shortened by 0 bases and J by 0 bases, with 6 bases between the two germline ends. This CDR3 comprises 15 residues. From germline, CDR1 is SGHTA and CDR2 FQGNSA. The CDR3 spells CASSLAGSSYNEQFF. The CDR3 coding sequence is TGTGCCAGCAGCTTAGCGGGGAGCTCCTACAATGAGCAGTTCTTC.

The rearrangement uses TRBV11-2 and TRBJ2-1; D is perhaps TRBD2 (6 bases). V shed 3 bases and J shed 5 bases, with 20 bases lying between them. Germline CDR1 reads SGHAT; CDR2 reads FQNNGV. This CDR3 is 17 amino acids long. The CDR3 bases are TGTGCCAGCAGCTTTAGCATAGGTACCGGCGGGGACAATGAGCAGTTCTTC. This codes for CASSFSIGTGGDNEQFF.

The chain is built from TRBV5-6 and TRBJ2-1; tentatively, D is TRBD1 (8 bases). The V and J ends lost 3 bases and 7 bases respectively, with 17 bases between them. The CDR3 length is 15 residues. CDR1 and CDR2 (germline): SGHDT, YYEEEE. CDR3 region: CASSWEGRGLNEQFF. The CDR3 DNA reads as TGTGCCAGCAGCTGGGAGGGCAGGGGGCTTAATGAGCAGTTCTTC.

The rearrangement joins TRBV7-2 to TRBJ1-5; TRBD1 is a possible D gene (6 bases). CDR1 is SGHTA and CDR2 is FQGNSA in the germline V gene. The V end lost 6 bases, the J end lost 6 bases, and 15 bases lay between the germline ends. The CDR3 spans 14 residues. CDR3: CASSTQGFGQPQHF. The DNA for the CDR3 is TGTGCCAGCAGTACTCAGGGGTTTGGTCAGCCCCAGCATTTT.

J is TRBJ2-7 and V is TRBV30; 8 nucleotides align to TRBD1. Trimming took 0 bases from V and 8 from J; bases not matched to a gene: 3. Germline-derived CDR1 and CDR2 are GTSNPN and SVGIG (reference sequence). This CDR3 region has 12 residues. The CDR3 DNA reads as TGTGCCTGGAGTGTTAACAGGGGGAAGCAGTACTTC. It specifies CAWSVNRGKQYF.

This chain joins TRBV9 and TRBJ1-1, with unresolved D. The CDR3 has 15 residues. Trimming shortened V by 0 bases and J by 0 bases, and 9 bases separated the two germline ends. From germline, CDR1 is SGDLS and CDR2 YYNGEE. Here the CDR3 DNA reads TGTGCCAGCAGCGTAGACGACGGAGTGAACACTGAAGCTTTCTTT. This codes for CASSVDDGVNTEAFF.

The table lists this clone with a count of one. The chain recombines TRBV2 with TRBJ2-6; 10 bases are shared with TRBD1. CDR1 is SNHLY and CDR2 is FYNNEI in the germline V gene. Losses at the gene ends were 1 base for V and 11 bases for J; bases not matched to a gene: 2. The CDR3 length is 14 residues. CDR3 region: CASSEETGGDVLTF. In DNA form, the CDR3 reads TGTGCCAGCAGTGAAGAGACAGGGGGCGACGTCCTGACTTTC.

This clone was seen a few times. J is TRBJ2-2 and V is TRBV5-8; TRBD2 is a possible D gene (6 bases). Between the trimmed V and J ends, which lost 4 bases and 0 bases, there was a span of 13 bases. Germline CDR1 and CDR2: SGHTS and YDEGEE. This CDR3 has 16 amino acids. CDR3 residues: CASSTIAGPNTGELFF. CDR3 coding DNA: TGTGCCAGCAGCACGATTGCGGGACCGAACACCGGGGAGCTGTTTTTT. Supplemented by reference TRBV5-8 and TRBJ2-2, the full variable domain reads EAGVTQSPTHLIKTRGQQATLRCSPISGHTSVYWYQQALGLGLQFLLWYDEGEERNRGNFPPRFSGRQFPNYSSELNVNALELEDSALYLCASSTIAGPNTGELFFGEGSRLTVL.

The chain couples TRBV11-2 to TRBJ1-3; D might be TRBD1 (6 bases). Per the germline V gene, CDR1 is SGHAT and CDR2 is FQNNGV. V was clipped by 5 bases and J by 2 bases, with 13 bases between them. The length of the CDR3 is 15 residues. The CDR3 protein is CASSPSGQTGNTIYF. The CDR3 region has the DNA TGTGCCAGCAGCCCTAGCGGACAGACTGGAAACACCATATATTTT.

The V and J genes are TRBV25-1 and TRBJ1-4, with 7 bases aligning to TRBD1. The CDR3 has 16 residues. Germline assignment: CDR1 MGHDK and CDR2 SYGVNS. J was trimmed by 0 bases and V by 6 bases; bases with no gene match: 7. The CDR3 spells CASSADRDATNEKLFF. CDR3 nucleotide sequence: TGTGCCAGCAGCGCCGACAGGGACGCAACTAATGAAAAACTGTTTTTT.

This sequence joins TRBV5-5 and TRBJ2-5; 9 bases fit TRBD2. J was trimmed by 1 base and V by 2 bases; bases with no gene match: 9. The CDR3 contains 17 residues. The V gene's germline CDR1 is SGHKS and CDR2 YYEKEE (reference sequence). The CDR3 region is CASSFSSGGFSQETQYF. In nucleotides, the CDR3 is TGTGCCAGCAGCTTTTCGAGCGGGGGGTTCTCCCAAGAGACCCAGTACTTC.

This chain connects TRBV6-1 to TRBJ1-2; D not resolved. CDR1 is MNHNS, CDR2 SASEGT, per germline. This CDR3 spans 15 amino acids. The V and J ends lost 7 bases and 0 bases respectively, with 15 bases between them. The CDR3 nucleotides read TGTGCCAGCAATCAAAACCTGTTAGCTAACTATGGCTACACCTTC. It codes for CASNQNLLANYGYTF.

The V gene is TRBV5-4, the J gene TRBJ2-5, with TRBD2 matching over 8 bases. Germline V gives CDR1 SGHNT, CDR2 YYREEE (reference sequence). Trimming at V came to 3 bases and at J to 2 bases, leaving 6 bases not matched to a gene. This CDR3 spans 15 amino acids. The CDR3 is CASSSTGGWQETQYF. For the CDR3, the DNA is TGTGCCAGCAGCTCCACGGGGGGGTGGCAAGAGACCCAGTACTTC.

This chain links TRBV27 with TRBJ2-7; maybe TRBD1 (6 bases). CDR3 length: 13 amino acids. Per the germline V gene, CDR1 is MNHEY and CDR2 is SMNVEV (reference sequence). Trimming removed 6 bases at V and 6 bases at J, with 15 bases between. CDR3 region: CASSQLGGREQYV. As DNA, the CDR3 is TGTGCCAGCAGCCAACTAGGGGGTCGCGAGCAGTACGTC.

The gene calls are TRBV9 and TRBJ1-1; 11 nucleotides match TRBD1. This CDR3 has 15 amino acids. The J segment lost 4 bases and the V segment lost 3 bases, leaving 5 bases of the junction unmatched. Germline V lookup: CDR1 SGDLS, CDR2 YYNGEE. The CDR3 sequence is CASSAGTGGFTEAFF. The CDR3 DNA follows: TGTGCCAGCAGCGCCGGGACAGGGGGTTTCACTGAAGCTTTCTTT.

The chain employs TRBV6-6 and TRBJ2-1; 10 positions agree with TRBD1. The germline CDR1 and CDR2 sequences are MNHNY and SVGAGI (reference sequence). V was pared by 6 bases and J by 7 bases, with 3 bases of the junction left unmatched. The CDR3 runs to 13 residues. In DNA, the CDR3 is TGTGCCAGCAGCCGGGACAGGGGAAATGAGCAGTTCTTC. As protein: CASSRDRGNEQFF.

V gene TRBV10-3 combines with J gene TRBJ2-1, with a weak D call TRBD2 (6 bases). Trimming took 1 base from V and 8 from J, leaving 18 bases between them. CDR3 size: 16 residues. Germline values: CDR1 ENHRY, CDR2 SYGVKD. CDR3 protein: CAISEFREASRDEQFF. As DNA, the CDR3 is TGTGCCATCAGTGAGTTCAGGGAGGCTTCCCGCGATGAGCAGTTCTTC.

Note on this clone: Compared with germline, one end of the junction differs, possibly owing to a read error. V and J are TRBV7-7 and TRBJ2-2; D is uncertain. The CDR3 is made up of 15 amino acids. The germline CDR1 and CDR2 sequences are SSHAT and FNYEAQ (reference sequence). CDR3 sequence: CASSLVPVPTGELFF. CDR3 sequence (DNA): TGTGCTAGCAGCTTAGTACCAGTCCCAACCGGGGAGCTGTTTTTT. Based on the CDR3 plus reference TRBV7-7 and TRBJ2-2, the full variable domain is GAGVSQSPRYKVTKRGQDVTLRCDPISSHATLYWYQQALGQGPEFLTYFNYEAQPDKSGLPSDRFSAERPEGSISTLTIQRTEQRDSAMYRCASSLVPVPTGELFFGEGSRLTVL.